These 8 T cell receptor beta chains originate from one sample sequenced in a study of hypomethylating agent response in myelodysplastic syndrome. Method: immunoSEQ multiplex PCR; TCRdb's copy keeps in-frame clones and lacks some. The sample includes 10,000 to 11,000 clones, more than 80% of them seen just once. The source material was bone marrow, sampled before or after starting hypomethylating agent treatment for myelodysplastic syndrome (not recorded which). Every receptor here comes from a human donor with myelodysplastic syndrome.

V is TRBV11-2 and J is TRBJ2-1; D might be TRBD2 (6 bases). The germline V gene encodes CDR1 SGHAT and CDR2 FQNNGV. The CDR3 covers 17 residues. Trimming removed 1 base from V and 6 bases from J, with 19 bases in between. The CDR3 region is CASSLVSRTLGGNEQFF. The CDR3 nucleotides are TGTGCCAGCAGCTTAGTTTCCCGGACTCTCGGGGGCAATGAGCAGTTCTTC.

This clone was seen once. The CDR3 region has the DNA TGCGCCAGCAGCTTGGATGGCTCCACCGGGGAGCTGTTTTTT. Its translation: CASSLDGSTGELFF. The J gene is TRBJ2-2, the V gene TRBV5-1; D remains ambiguous. The CDR3 totals 14 residues. V lost 0 bases to trimming and J lost 4 bases, with 7 bases between them. Germline CDR1 is SGHRS and CDR2 is YFSETQ. The full variable domain, in which reference TRBV5-1 and TRBJ2-2 provide the parts outside the CDR3, is KAGVTQTPRYLIKTRGQQVTLSCSPISGHRSVSWYQQTPGQGLQFLFEYFSETQRNKGNFPGRFSGRQFSNSRSEMNVSTLELGDSALYLCASSLDGSTGELFFGEGSRLTVL.

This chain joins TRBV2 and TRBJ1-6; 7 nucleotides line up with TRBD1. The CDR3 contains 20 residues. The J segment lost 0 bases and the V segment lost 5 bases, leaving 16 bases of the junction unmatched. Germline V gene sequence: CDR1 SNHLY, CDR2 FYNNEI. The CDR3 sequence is CASSPLYLTGQSSYNSPLHF. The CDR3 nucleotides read TGTGCCAGCAGTCCACTCTATCTAACGGGACAGAGCTCCTATAATTCACCCCTCCACTTT.

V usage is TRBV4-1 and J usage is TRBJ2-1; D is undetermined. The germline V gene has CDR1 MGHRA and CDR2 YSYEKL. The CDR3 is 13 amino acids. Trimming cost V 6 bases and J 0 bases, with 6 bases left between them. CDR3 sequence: CASRKSSYNEQFF. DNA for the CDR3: TGCGCCAGCAGAAAATCCTCCTACAATGAGCAGTTCTTC.

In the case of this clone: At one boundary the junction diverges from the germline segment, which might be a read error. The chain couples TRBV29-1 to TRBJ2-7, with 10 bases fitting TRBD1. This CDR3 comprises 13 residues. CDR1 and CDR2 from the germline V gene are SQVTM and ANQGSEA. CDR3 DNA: TGCAGCGTTGGGACAGGGGGTTCCTTCGAGCAGTACTTC. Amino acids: CSVGTGGSFEQYF.

The CDR3: CAISASRTGARYEQYF. Written as DNA, the CDR3 is TGTGCCATCAGTGCCTCTAGGACAGGGGCCCGCTACGAGCAGTACTTC. The rearrangement joins TRBV10-3 to TRBJ2-7; 9 bases map to TRBD1. Germline V gives CDR1 ENHRY, CDR2 SYGVKD. V shed 4 bases and J 3 bases; nucleotides not matched to a gene: 10. The CDR3 totals 16 residues.

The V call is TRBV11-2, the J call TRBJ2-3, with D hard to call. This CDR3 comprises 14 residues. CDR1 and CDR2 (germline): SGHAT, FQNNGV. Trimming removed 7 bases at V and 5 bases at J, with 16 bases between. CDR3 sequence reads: CASNPPGRRDTQYF. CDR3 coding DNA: TGTGCCAGCAACCCTCCGGGCAGAAGAGATACGCAGTATTTT.

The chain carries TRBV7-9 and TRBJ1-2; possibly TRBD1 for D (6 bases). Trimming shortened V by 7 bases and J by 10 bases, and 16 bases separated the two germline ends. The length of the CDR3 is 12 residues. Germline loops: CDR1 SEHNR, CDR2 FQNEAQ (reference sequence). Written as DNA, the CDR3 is TGTGCCAGCACTCCACAGGGTGGAGACTACACCTTC. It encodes CASTPQGGDYTF.